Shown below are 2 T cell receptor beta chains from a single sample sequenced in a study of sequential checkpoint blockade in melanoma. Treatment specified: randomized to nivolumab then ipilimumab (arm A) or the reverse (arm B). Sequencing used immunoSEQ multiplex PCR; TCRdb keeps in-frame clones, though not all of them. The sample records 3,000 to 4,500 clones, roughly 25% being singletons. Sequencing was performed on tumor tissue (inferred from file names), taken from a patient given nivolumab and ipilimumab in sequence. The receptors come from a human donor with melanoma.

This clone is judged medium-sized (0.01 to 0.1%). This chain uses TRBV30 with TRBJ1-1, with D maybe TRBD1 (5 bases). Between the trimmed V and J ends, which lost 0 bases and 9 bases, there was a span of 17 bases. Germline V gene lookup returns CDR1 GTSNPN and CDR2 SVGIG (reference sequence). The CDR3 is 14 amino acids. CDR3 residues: CAWSVPGTFRKAFF. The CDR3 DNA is TGTGCCTGGAGTGTACCTGGGACCTTTAGAAAAGCTTTCTTT.

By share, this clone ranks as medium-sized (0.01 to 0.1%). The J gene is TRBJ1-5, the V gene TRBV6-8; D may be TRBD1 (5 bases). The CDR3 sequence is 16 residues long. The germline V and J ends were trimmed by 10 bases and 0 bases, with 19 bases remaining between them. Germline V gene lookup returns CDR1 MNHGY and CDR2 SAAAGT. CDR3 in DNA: TGTGCCACCTTATGGACACCCATGGGTAGCAATCAGCCCCAGCATTTT. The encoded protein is CATLWTPMGSNQPQHF.